The clone carrying this T cell receptor (beta chain) was counted only a few times. CDR3 length equals 13 residues. Germline CDR1 DFQATT, CDR2 SNEGSKA (reference sequence). V dropped 3 bases and J dropped 2 bases, with 11 bases sitting between them. This sample was included in a study of control samples from healthy donors and cancer patients. The data were produced by immunoSEQ multiplex PCR, yet TCRdb's version contains in-frame clones alone and is incomplete. The repertoire holds about 230,000 clones, around 79% seen once, with about 14% in the top ten. The chain links TRBV20-1 to TRBJ2-7; D gene ambiguous. The origin of this receptor is a woman aged 60-75 years with lung cancer. Sequencing used PBMCs. The DNA for the CDR3 is TGCAGTGCTAGTAGGAGTAGGACCTACGAGCAGTACTTC. Translation gives CSASRSRTYEQYF.